A selection of T cell receptor beta chains follows, all from one sample in a study of cytomegalovirus exposure and HLA in healthy donors. Assay used: immunoSEQ multiplex PCR; TCRdb lists only in-frame clones, some missing. The sample lists over 130,000 clones, 70% to 90% occurring once. Material: PBMCs. These TCRs come from a man in his fifties or sixties in good health and CMV-seronegative. Both conserved end residues are trimmed from each CDR3.

V gene: TRBV30
J gene: TRBJ1-2
CDR3 protein: AWSVYRVGYGYT

V gene: TRBV7-9
J gene: TRBJ2-3
CDR3 protein: ASRRGAGGPVGADTQY

V gene: TRBV2
J gene: TRBJ1-1
CDR3 protein: ASSWGQDYEAF

V gene: TRBV28
J gene: TRBJ1-2
CDR3 protein: ASSVRARGYT

V gene: TRBV27
J gene: TRBJ2-3
CDR3 protein: ASSSAVSTDTQY

V gene: TRBV5-6
J gene: TRBJ2-5
CDR3 protein: ASSSSGLQETQY

V gene: TRBV29-1
J gene: TRBJ2-5
CDR3 protein: SVAMQGTETQY

V gene: TRBV19
J gene: TRBJ2-7
CDR3 protein: ASRPNGLAGGYEQY

V gene: TRBV30
J gene: TRBJ2-1
CDR3 protein: AWSAGLGNNEQF

V gene: TRBV10-1
J gene: -
CDR3 protein: ASSSDTSYEQY

V gene: TRBV15
J gene: TRBJ2-7
CDR3 protein: ATSRDQNRGNEQY

V gene: TRBV7-9
J gene: TRBJ1-1
CDR3 protein: ASSLQITEAF

V gene: TRBV15
J gene: TRBJ1-2
CDR3 protein: ATSRLTLGQGGGYT

V gene: TRBV7-9
J gene: TRBJ1-1
CDR3 protein: ASSLTSGWRRAF

V gene: TRBV5-4
J gene: TRBJ2-1
CDR3 protein: ASSLEAGPPYNEQF

V gene: TRBV29-1
J gene: TRBJ1-2
CDR3 protein: SGGEADHYT

V gene: TRBV7-8
J gene: TRBJ1-2
CDR3 protein: ASSLTPIRGGTSYGYT

V gene: TRBV18
J gene: TRBJ2-2
CDR3 protein: ASSPRTSGSSGELF

V gene: TRBV30
J gene: TRBJ2-2
CDR3 protein: AWSGPGLAVNTGELF

V gene: TRBV28
J gene: TRBJ2-5
CDR3 protein: ASSFGGQRQETQY

V gene: TRBV4-2
J gene: TRBJ2-5
CDR3 protein: ASSQGTSGQETQY

V gene: TRBV7-2
J gene: TRBJ2-1
CDR3 protein: ASSLGQGTLKQF

V gene: TRBV7-9
J gene: TRBJ1-2
CDR3 protein: ASSLEKFSGGYT

V gene: TRBV19
J gene: TRBJ1-4
CDR3 protein: ASRQNNEKLF

V gene: TRBV7-9
J gene: TRBJ2-5
CDR3 protein: ASSRGAGEETQY

V gene: TRBV11-3
J gene: TRBJ2-1
CDR3 protein: ASSRGTSGVYNEQF

V gene: TRBV5-6
J gene: TRBJ2-3
CDR3 protein: ASSYRTAGTDTQY

V gene: TRBV5-4
J gene: TRBJ2-7
CDR3 protein: ASSLSFLAGENYEQY

V gene: TRBV28
J gene: TRBJ2-3
CDR3 protein: AHRAGTDTQY

V gene: TRBV28
J gene: TRBJ1-5
CDR3 protein: ASSSGKGSQH

V gene: TRBV18
J gene: TRBJ1-1
CDR3 protein: ASSPQGQGGFAEAF

V gene: TRBV6-5
J gene: -
CDR3 protein: ASSPGRSRYEQY

V gene: TRBV6-5
J gene: TRBJ1-1
CDR3 protein: ATSKGGQSSTEAF

V gene: TRBV6-6
J gene: TRBJ2-7
CDR3 protein: ASSSRGLVNSYEQY

V gene: TRBV7-9
J gene: TRBJ1-1
CDR3 protein: ASSVEKGWSNTEAF

V gene: TRBV5-8
J gene: TRBJ1-1
CDR3 protein: ASSLAGANTEAF

V gene: TRBV29-1
J gene: TRBJ1-4
CDR3 protein: SVEGGEEKLF

V gene: TRBV4-2
J gene: TRBJ2-1
CDR3 protein: ASSQDLASGGREQF

V gene: TRBV18
J gene: TRBJ2-1
CDR3 protein: ASSLGLVGNEQF

V gene: TRBV28
J gene: TRBJ1-2
CDR3 protein: ASSRPSGQGAGYGYT

V gene: TRBV4-1
J gene: TRBJ2-7
CDR3 protein: ASSQDSGQDYEQY